The T cell receptor (beta chain) under discussion was sequenced for a study of shared clonotypes between healthy human individuals (TCRdb year 2020). Describing the broader study: Two women and a few men aged 18 to 49 years were included in the cohort. For each donor, three plates each were used for CD4 naive and CD4 memory, two plates were used for CD8 naive, and one plate was used for CD8 memory. The study deeply sequenced blood TCR repertoires of five healthy adults to estimate repertoire size and the extent of clonotype sharing between individuals. Libraries were prepared and TCR repertoires were sequenced by different laboratories using diverse techniques, in order to increase sequencing depth and limit assay-specific biases. Between about 0.94 and 8.9 billion PBMCs per donor were obtained by leukapheresis.

Using the deep immunoSEQ assay, multiplex PCR amplified TCR CDR3 regions from genomic DNA. Genomic DNA extracted from each cell subset was distributed evenly over all wells of several immunoSEQ 96-well plates, and each plate served as one replicate. For sorted subsets, 150 to 250 ng of genomic DNA, equivalent to 25,000 to 35,000 T cell genomes, went into each replicate PCR. Purified libraries were measured with a Qubit 3.0 fluorometer, size-checked on a Bioanalyzer 2100, and measured again with the KAPA Library Quantification kit. A separate single-read 150-cycle Illumina NextSeq 550 flow cell was used to sequence each immunoSEQ 96-well plate. The source study handled its data this way. The immunoSEQ output contained only junctional sequences without quality scores, so filtering could not match that applied to full-length reads. To assign V/J genes and CDR3, sequences were annotated using PyIR, a Python wrapper for IgBLAST v1.9, with IMGT germline references. Reads were filtered out if the reads had weak V/J assignments (E-value above 1e-6), no CDR3, stop codons, out-of-frame junctions, or ambiguous translated residues. V3J clonotypes were defined as sequences sharing the same inferred V gene, J gene, and CDR3 amino acid sequence. Percentage overlap between repertoires was calculated by dividing the number of shared unique clonotypes by the size of the smaller repertoire. Repertoire richness was assessed with RTK rarefaction, the Chao1 estimator, and Recon v2.1 estimates of unobserved clonotypes. For all TCRbeta clonotypes obtained by the gDNA method from four donors, generation probabilities were computed with OLGA. As stored in TCRdb, this immuneACCESS dataset retains in-frame rearrangements with V and J assigned. A fraction of the clones does not appear; measured against another copy, unresolved V genes explain less than half of the discrepancy, and the remainder lacks a known reason. Clone size and V and J calls were adopted from that table, with D and trimming inferred from the DNA. For this sample the table gives around 2,000,000 clones, of which approximately 94% were detected only once. The ten largest clones capture over 1.5% of the sample.

V and J lose 1 base and 0 bases, and a span of 8 bases separates them. The germline V gene provides CDR1 SGHTA and CDR2 FQGTGA. From cysteine to phenylalanine, the CDR3 is 15 amino acids long. The DNA shown is the 45-base CDR3, in frame from base 1. To note about this clone: No antigen is known for it. Per-base quality was not reported, and no clone a single base away is much larger than it.

CD8 naive samples consisted of CD45RO-negative cells that were positively selected for CCR7, yielding a CD45RA+CCR7+ population without TemRA cells. Healthy HIV-negative adults with no recently reported acute infections or vaccinations were included as donors. All donors were Caucasian adults living in Nashville, Tennessee, USA. Blood was collected by leukapheresis, and PBMCs were isolated by Ficoll-Histopaque density gradient centrifugation and then cryopreserved in liquid nitrogen vapor phase. Analytical flow cytometry was used to check the purity and quantity of each magnetically sorted T cell population. From each sorted fraction, genomic DNA was isolated and quantified by UV absorbance on a Nanodrop 2000c. Paper-wide results and their limitations: Only blood was sampled, and tissue TCR repertoires likely differ from those in blood. The small number of donors limited the genetic and exposure-history diversity represented. Rarefaction of sorted-subset datasets indicated incomplete sequencing despite the large sequencing depth. When a few donors were compared, the shared fraction of clonotypes was around 5% for naive CD4, more than 3% for naive CD8, roughly 2.5% for memory CD4, and roughly 0.43% for memory CD8. Based on pairwise subsampling, the degree of clonotype sharing among donors was expected to be affected by sequencing depth. Compared with non-shared clonotypes, clonotypes shared by all four sorted-subset donors had higher generation probabilities. Estimated clonotype richness was generally larger for naive than for memory subsets.

Sequenced input: naive CD8+ T cells from PBMCs. Reading the label with the study, this specimen's cell subset or site is: CD45RA+CCR7+. The receptor was isolated from a man aged 18 to 29 in good health. Some clones in this sample may be carry-over from other donors' samples. Recombination linked TRBV7-3 to TRBJ2-3, with no reliable assignment of the D segment. The CDR3 amino acid sequence is: CASSLRRSSTDTQYF. Read as DNA, the sequence is TGTGCCAGCAGCTTAAGGAGAAGCAGCACAGATACGCAGTATTTT.